This T cell receptor beta chain was found in a study of T cell changes during pregnancy in multiple sclerosis. V dropped 6 bases and J dropped 1; count of bases not matched to a gene: 2. From germline, CDR1 is WNHNN and CDR2 SYGVQD (reference sequence). CDR3 length equals 16 residues. Sequenced by immunoSEQ multiplex PCR; TCRdb stores in-frame clones only, minus some. The sample includes approximately 89,000 clones, approximately 94% seen only once; the top ten take under 0.85%. The source is a female donor with multiple sclerosis, enrolled in a pregnancy study. This chain connects TRBV10-1 to TRBJ2-1; 14 bases are shared with TRBD2. The specimen was peripheral blood, collected in the third trimester of pregnancy. The chain's CDR3 is CASSRTSGRSYNEQFF. The CDR3 DNA reads as TGCGCCAGCAGCAGGACTAGCGGGAGGTCCTACAATGAGCAGTTCTTC.